Here is one TCR beta chain with its context. It has no known antigen specificity. No qualities accompany the bases; no much larger clone lies one base away. The germline V gene gives CDR1 as SGHRS and CDR2 as YFSETQ. V loses 3 bases, J loses 5 bases, and the germline ends lie 23 bases apart. Spanning cysteine to phenylalanine, the CDR3 consists of 17 amino acids. Only the CDR3 DNA is retained, 51 bases long and in frame from the first base. Donors were healthy HIV-negative adults with no recently reported acute infections or vaccinations. Every donor was a Caucasian adult residing in Nashville, Tennessee, USA. CD4+ T cells were enriched by magnetic negative selection; naive cells were then positively selected on CD45RA, and the negative fraction formed the memory subset. Blood was collected by leukapheresis, and PBMCs were isolated by Ficoll-Histopaque density gradient centrifugation and then cryopreserved in liquid nitrogen vapor phase. Analytical flow cytometry was used to check the purity and quantity of each magnetically sorted T cell population. Each sorted fraction had its genomic DNA isolated and then quantified by UV absorbance on a Nanodrop 2000c.

This record belongs to a study of shared clonotypes between healthy human individuals (dated by TCRdb to 2018 to 2020). General notes on the study: The cohort comprised a couple of women and a few men aged 18 to 49 years. For each donor, CD4 naive and CD4 memory were each run on three plates, CD8 naive on two plates, and CD8 memory on one plate. To estimate repertoire size and how much clonotype sharing occurs between individuals, the study deeply sequenced the blood TCR repertoires of five healthy adults. To increase sequencing depth and limit assay-specific biases, TCR repertoire library preparation and sequencing were carried out by different laboratories using diverse techniques. Leukapheresis yielded between about 0.94 and 9.5 billion PBMCs per donor.

General study outcomes and caveats: Sharing across a few donors was observed for roughly 5% of naive CD4, under 4% of naive CD8, about 2.5% of memory CD4, and over 0.3% of memory CD8 clonotypes. Sampling was restricted to blood, and TCR repertoires in tissue are likely to differ from TCR repertoires in blood. Pairwise subsampling led to the expectation that sequencing depth would affect the degree of clonotype sharing among donors. Even with the large sequencing depth, rarefaction of the sorted-subset datasets indicated that sequencing was incomplete. Because the study included a small number of donors, the genetic and exposure-history diversity represented was limited. Compared with non-shared clonotypes, the clonotypes found in all four sorted-subset donors had higher generation probabilities. Naive subsets generally had larger estimated clonotype richness than memory subsets.

TCR CDR3 regions were amplified from genomic DNA by multiplex PCR using the deep immunoSEQ assay. For each cell subset, the extracted genomic DNA was distributed evenly across all wells of several immunoSEQ 96-well plates, and each plate served as one replicate. For sorted subsets, around 200 ng genomic DNA, equal to tens of thousands of T cell genomes, was loaded into each replicate PCR. Purified libraries were measured with a Qubit 3.0 fluorometer, size-checked on a Bioanalyzer 2100, and measured again with the KAPA Library Quantification kit. Each immunoSEQ 96-well plate was sequenced on its own single-read 150-cycle Illumina NextSeq 550 flow cell. From the authors' description of their analysis: Because the immunoSEQ output included only junctional sequences and no quality scores, the filtering could not be the same as the filtering used for full-length reads. Sequences were annotated with PyIR, a Python wrapper for IgBLAST v1.9, using IMGT germline references to assign V/J genes and CDR3. Reads were filtered out if the reads had weak V/J assignments (E-value above 1e-6), no CDR3, stop codons, out-of-frame junctions, or ambiguous translated residues. V3J clonotypes were defined as sequences sharing the same inferred V gene, J gene, and CDR3 amino acid sequence. Percentage overlap between repertoires was calculated by dividing the number of shared unique clonotypes by the size of the smaller repertoire. Repertoire richness was assessed with RTK rarefaction, the Chao1 estimator, and Recon v2.1 estimates of unobserved clonotypes. OLGA was used to compute generation probabilities for all TCRbeta clonotypes that the gDNA method yielded from a handful of donors. Held by TCRdb, this immuneACCESS table contains in-frame sequences only and omits some clones. Under half of the omission traces to an unresolved V gene where checked; the cause of the rest is unknown. Clone size and V and J calls were adopted from that table, with D and trimming inferred from the DNA. Counted in this sample were 300,000 to 400,000 clones; approximately 74% of them appeared once. In total, the top ten clones hold 10% of the sample.

Sequencing used memory CD4+ T cells sorted from blood. The sample's cell subset or site, from its label and the paper: CD45RA-negative fraction. This clonotype originated in a young man in good health. The sequence joins TRBV5-1 to TRBJ2-5; no confident D gene assignment can be made. CDR3 region: CASSSAPVGSPVETQYF. The DNA is as follows: TGCGCCAGCAGCTCCGCACCCGTAGGTTCGCCGGTGGAGACCCAGTACTTC.